This T cell receptor beta chain was documented in a study of T cell responses to AZD1222 COVID-19 vaccine. Regarding the study as a whole: In a largely white British group with more females than males, clonal diversity was possibly underestimated.

The repertoire was sequenced with immunoSEQ multiplex PCR; TCRdb's copy has only in-frame clones and lacks some. The sample lists roughly 140,000 clones, 75% to 90% occurring once. Note on this clone: Its antigen is not known.

The origin of this receptor is an adult in good health. Sequencing was performed on peripheral blood, taken on day 0 of AZD1222 vaccination.

CDR3: CASSQGGSYNEQFF. The CDR3 DNA reads as TGTGCCAGCAGTCAGGGAGGCTCCTACAATGAGCAGTTCTTC. The chain is built from TRBV6-5 and TRBJ2-1; D possibly corresponds to TRBD2 (6 bases). With 5 bases removed from V and 0 bases from J, the gap between germline ends came to 8 bases. The CDR3 runs 14 residues. The germline CDR1 and CDR2 sequences are MNHEY and SVGAGI.